These T cell receptor beta chains were read from a single sample in a study of regulatory T cells in long-lasting Graves disease. Using its own MiXCR run on the multiplex PCR reads, TCRdb lists one record per CDR3 protein. The sample comprises 360,000 or so distinct CDR3 sequences, over 15% of which are singletons, and roughly 27% rests with the top ten. The same specimen was also included in a second study, on T cells in Graves' hyperthyroidism and ophthalmopathy.

The sample in question was peripheral blood mononuclear cells (PBMCs), obtained at new diagnosis, from a patient treated with antithyroid drugs. The receptors here all came from a middle-aged man with Graves disease. Each CDR3 is given with its conserved first and last residue.

v_gene	CDR3aa
TRBV30	CAWSDLHGRAIMNTEAFF
TRBV20-1	CSAISDPGDTEAFF
TRBV11-2	CASSPGTGVGYGYTF
TRBV12-3/TRBV12-4	CASKSSFNYGYTF
TRBV4-2	CASSQEGGRNSPLHF
TRBV20-1	CSATQGGNTDTQYF
TRBV20-1	CSANSGTYEQYF
TRBV12-3/TRBV12-4	CANSAGTENSPLHF
TRBV20-1	CSVISGGPDTQYF
TRBV28	CASLGTGLRGTEAFF
TRBV28	CASSLLTGTGQYF
TRBV19	CASSSRARRGSYEQYF
TRBV3-1	CASSFRPTDTGELFF
TRBV11-1	CASSHTPGQPNRQAFF
TRBV19	CATHAGTGARGYTF
TRBV2	CASSEALASTGELFF